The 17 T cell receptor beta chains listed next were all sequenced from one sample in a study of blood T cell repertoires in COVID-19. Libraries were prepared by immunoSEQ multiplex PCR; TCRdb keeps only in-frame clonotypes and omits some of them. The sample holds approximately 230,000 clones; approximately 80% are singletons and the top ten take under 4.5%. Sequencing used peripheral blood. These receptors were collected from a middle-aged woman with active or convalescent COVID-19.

This chain's CDR3 is CASSIMWGQNTEAFF. DNA of the CDR3: TGTGCCAGTAGTATCATGTGGGGGCAGAACACTGAAGCTTTCTTT. V gene TRBV19 combines with J gene TRBJ1-1, with D perhaps matching TRBD1 (6 bases). The CDR3 has 15 residues. Trimming pared 3 bases from V and 1 base from J, leaving 12 bases between. Germline CDR1 reads LNHDA; CDR2 reads SQIVND (reference sequence).

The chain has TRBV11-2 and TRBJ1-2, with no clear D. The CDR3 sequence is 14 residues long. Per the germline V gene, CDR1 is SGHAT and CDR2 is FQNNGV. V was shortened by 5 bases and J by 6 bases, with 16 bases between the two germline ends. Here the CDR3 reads CASSARVTAHGYTF. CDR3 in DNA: TGTGCCAGCAGCGCCCGGGTCACGGCACATGGCTACACCTTC.

Here the CDR3 DNA reads TGTGCCAGCAGCCAGAAGGGGGCGATATATGGCTACACCTTC. Its protein is CASSQKGAIYGYTF. V gene TRBV3-1 (or the pseudogene TRBV3-2) combines with J gene TRBJ1-2; 7 bases line up with TRBD1. Germline-derived CDR1 and CDR2 are LGHDT and YNNKEL (reference sequence). CDR3 length: 14 amino acids. After removal of 3 bases from V and 5 bases from J, the junction contained 6 bases not matched to a gene.

CDR3 sequence (DNA): TGTGCCAGCAGTTTAGAAGGGGAACTGTTTTTT. Translated: CASSLEGELFF. The chain couples TRBV12-3 or TRBV12-4 to TRBJ1-4, with D tentatively TRBD1 (5 bases). V lost 1 base and J lost 12, with 6 bases in between. This CDR3 comprises 11 residues.

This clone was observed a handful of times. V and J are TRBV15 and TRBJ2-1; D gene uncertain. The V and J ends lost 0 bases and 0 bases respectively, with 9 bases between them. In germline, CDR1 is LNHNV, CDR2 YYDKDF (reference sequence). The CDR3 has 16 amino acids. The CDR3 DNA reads TGTGCCACCAGCAGAGAGACTCCGAGCTCCTACAATGAGCAGTTCTTC. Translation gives CATSRETPSSYNEQFF.

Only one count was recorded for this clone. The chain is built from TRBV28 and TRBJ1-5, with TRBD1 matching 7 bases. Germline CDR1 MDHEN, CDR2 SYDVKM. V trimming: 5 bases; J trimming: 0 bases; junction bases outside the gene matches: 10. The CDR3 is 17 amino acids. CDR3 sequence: CASSPKQGPYSNQPQHF. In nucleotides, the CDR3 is TGTGCCAGCAGTCCTAAACAGGGGCCTTATAGCAATCAGCCCCAGCATTTT.

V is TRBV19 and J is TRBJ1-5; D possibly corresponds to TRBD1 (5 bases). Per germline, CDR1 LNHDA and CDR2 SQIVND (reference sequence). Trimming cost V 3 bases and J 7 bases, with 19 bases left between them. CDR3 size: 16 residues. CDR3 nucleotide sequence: TGTGCCAGTAGTATCGGGGGGACTTCGAAGGGCCAGCCCCAGCATTTT. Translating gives CASSIGGTSKGQPQHF.

Here the CDR3 DNA reads TGTGCCAGCTCACTTCTCTCGGATGCGGGGCGGGAGACCCAGTACTTC. Amino acids: CASSLLSDAGRETQYF. V usage is TRBV18 and J usage is TRBJ2-5; weak D call: TRBD2 (6 bases). Deletions cut 4 bases from V and 5 bases from J, with 20 bases between. The germline CDR1 and CDR2 sequences are KGHSH and LQKENI. This CDR3 has 16 residues.

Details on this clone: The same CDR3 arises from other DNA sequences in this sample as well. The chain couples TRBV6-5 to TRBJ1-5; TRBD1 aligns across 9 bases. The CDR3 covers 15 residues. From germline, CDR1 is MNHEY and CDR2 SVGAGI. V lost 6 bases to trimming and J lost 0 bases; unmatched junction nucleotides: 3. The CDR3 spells CASSLTGGSNQPQHF. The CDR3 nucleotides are TGTGCCAGCAGCCTGACAGGGGGTAGCAATCAGCCCCAGCATTTT.

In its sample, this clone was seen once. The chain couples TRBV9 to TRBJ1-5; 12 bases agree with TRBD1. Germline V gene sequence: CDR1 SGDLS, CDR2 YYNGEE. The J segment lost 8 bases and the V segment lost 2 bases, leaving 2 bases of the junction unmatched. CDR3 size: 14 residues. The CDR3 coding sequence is TGTGCCAGCAGCGTGGGACAGGGGGCAGAGCCCCAGCATTTT. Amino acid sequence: CASSVGQGAEPQHF.

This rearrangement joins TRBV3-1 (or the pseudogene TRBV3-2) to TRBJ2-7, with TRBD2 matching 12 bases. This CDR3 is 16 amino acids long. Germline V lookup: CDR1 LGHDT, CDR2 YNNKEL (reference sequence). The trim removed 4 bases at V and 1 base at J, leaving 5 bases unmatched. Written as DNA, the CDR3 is TGTGCCAGCAGCCCTCGACTAGCGGGGGAGTCCTACGAGCAGTACTTC. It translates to CASSPRLAGESYEQYF.

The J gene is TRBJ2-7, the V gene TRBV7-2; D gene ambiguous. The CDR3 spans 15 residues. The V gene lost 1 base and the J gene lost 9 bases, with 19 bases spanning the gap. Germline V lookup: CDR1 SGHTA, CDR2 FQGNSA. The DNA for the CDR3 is TGTGCCAGCAGCTTAGATTCATCTCGGTTCGAAAGGCAGTACTTC. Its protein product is CASSLDSSRFERQYF. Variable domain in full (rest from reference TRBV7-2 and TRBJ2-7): GAGVSQSPSNKVTEKGKDVELRCDPISGHTALYWYRQSLGQGLEFLIYFQGNSAPDKSGLPSDRFSAERTGGSVSTLTIQRTQQEDSAVYLCASSLDSSRFERQYFGPGTRLTVT.

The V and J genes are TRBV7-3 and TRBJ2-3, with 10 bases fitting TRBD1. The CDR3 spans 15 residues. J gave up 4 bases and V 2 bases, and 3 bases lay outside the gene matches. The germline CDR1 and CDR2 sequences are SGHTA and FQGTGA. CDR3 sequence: CASSLDRGLSDTQYF. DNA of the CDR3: TGTGCCAGCAGCTTAGACAGGGGGCTTTCAGATACGCAGTATTTT.

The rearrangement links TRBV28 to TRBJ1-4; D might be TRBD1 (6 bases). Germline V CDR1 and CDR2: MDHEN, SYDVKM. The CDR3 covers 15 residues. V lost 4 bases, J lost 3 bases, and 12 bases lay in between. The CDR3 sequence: CASSYTGQANEKLFF. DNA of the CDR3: TGTGCCAGCAGTTATACAGGGCAAGCTAATGAAAAACTGTTTTTT.

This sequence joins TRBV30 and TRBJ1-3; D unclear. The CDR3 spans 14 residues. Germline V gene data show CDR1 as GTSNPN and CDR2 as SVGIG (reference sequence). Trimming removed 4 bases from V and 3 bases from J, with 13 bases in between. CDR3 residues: CAWTVPRFGNTIYF. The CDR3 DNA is TGTGCCTGGACCGTGCCCCGGTTTGGAAACACCATATATTTT.

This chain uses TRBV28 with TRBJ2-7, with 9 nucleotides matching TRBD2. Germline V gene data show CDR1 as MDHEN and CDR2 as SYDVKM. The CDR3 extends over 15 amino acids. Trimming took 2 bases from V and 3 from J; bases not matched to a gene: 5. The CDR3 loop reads CASSLLSGGYYEQYF. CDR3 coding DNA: TGTGCCAGCAGTTTACTTAGCGGGGGCTACTACGAGCAGTACTTC.

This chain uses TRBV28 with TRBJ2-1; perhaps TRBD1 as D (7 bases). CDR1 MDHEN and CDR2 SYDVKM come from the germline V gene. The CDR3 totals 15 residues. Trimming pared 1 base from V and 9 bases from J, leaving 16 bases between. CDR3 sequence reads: CASSLSAGGFTEQFF. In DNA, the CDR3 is TGTGCCAGCAGTTTATCGGCAGGGGGGTTCACTGAGCAGTTCTTC.